The rows below give T cell receptor beta chains drawn from one sample of a study of T-cell memory formation after mild COVID-19. One entry per CDR3 protein results from TCRdb running MiXCR on the 5' RACE reads. Among 150,000 to 200,000 distinct CDR3 sequences listed, about a sixth were seen once. Sequenced: PBMCs or a T cell subset sorted from them (not recorded which). The source is an adult woman who had mild COVID-19 (a few samples of this study predate the infection). Cell type and time point are not known. The CDR3 runs from the conserved cysteine through the conserved F or W. D genes are given only for firm matches. Size values are once, few and many counts, or a class for expanded clones, and some rows have none.

TRBJ1-2 . TRBV5-1 . CASSLALTSGGYTF TGCGCCAGCAGCTTGGCCTTGACCTCTGGTGGCTACACCTTC
TRBJ1-2 . TRBV12-3/TRBV12-4 TRBD1 CASSPPTGAYGYTF TGTGCCAGCAGTCCCCCGACAGGGGCCTATGGCTACACCTTC
TRBJ2-7 . TRBV15 . CATSRKMTSLSYEQYF TGTGCCACCAGCAGAAAGATGACAAGCCTCTCCTACGAGCAGTACTTC
TRBJ1-2 few TRBV6-5 . CASSYSGAGLVYGYTF TGTGCCAGCAGTTACTCTGGTGCAGGGTTGGTCTATGGCTACACCTTC
TRBJ1-2 . TRBV20-1 . CSARSGDWGGAPNYGYTF TGCAGTGCTAGGTCGGGTGATTGGGGAGGGGCGCCCAACTATGGCTACACCTTC
TRBJ2-2 . TRBV7-2 . CASSLVELFF TGTGCCAGCAGCTTGGTGGAGCTGTTTTTT
TRBJ1-2 many TRBV5-1 . CASSPDGGIGGYTF TGCGCCAGCAGCCCGGATGGAGGGATCGGCGGCTACACCTTC
TRBJ2-2 . TRBV30 TRBD2 CAWSVLAGGWTGELFF TGTGCCTGGAGTGTACTAGCGGGAGGTTGGACCGGGGAGCTGTTTTTT
TRBJ1-3 once TRBV20-1 . CSARDSDNGSGNTIYF TGCAGTGCTAGAGACAGTGACAACGGCTCTGGAAACACCATATATTTT
TRBJ2-3 . TRBV7-6 . CASSLVLQSTDTQYF TGTGCCAGCAGCTTAGTTCTGCAGAGCACAGATACGCAGTATTTT
TRBJ2-7 . TRBV20-1 . CSASRGAAYEQYF TGCAGTGCTAGTCGAGGGGCCGCCTACGAGCAGTACTTC
TRBJ1-1 . TRBV5-1 TRBD1 CASTDQGANTEAFF TGCGCCAGCACCGACCAGGGGGCGAACACTGAAGCTTTCTTT
TRBJ1-1 . TRBV20-1 TRBD1 CSADRGLNLNTEAFF TGCAGTGCTGACAGGGGTCTAAACCTGAACACTGAAGCTTTCTTT
TRBJ2-2 many TRBV19 . CASSFGQGLPGELFF TGTGCCAGTAGTTTTGGCCAGGGGTTGCCCGGGGAGCTGTTTTTT
TRBJ2-4 . TRBV7-2 TRBD2 CASSLGLAGGPGNIQYF TGTGCCAGCAGCTTGGGACTAGCGGGAGGGCCAGGAAACATTCAGTACTTC
TRBJ2-2 . TRBV7-2 . CASSPRPGTGELFF TGTGCCAGCAGCCCCCGCCCCGGAACCGGGGAGCTGTTTTTT
TRBJ1-2 few TRBV6-5 . CASSYAGGDDGYTF TGTGCCAGCAGTTACGCTGGGGGGGACGACGGCTACACCTTC
TRBJ2-5 . TRBV5-1 TRBD2 CASSLASVGGKETQYF TGCGCCAGCAGCTTGGCCAGCGTCGGGGGGAAGGAGACCCAGTACTTC
TRBJ2-5 . TRBV10-1 . CASSGFTDQETQYF TGCGCCAGCAGTGGCTTCACAGACCAAGAGACCCAGTACTTC
TRBJ2-7 few TRBV7-8 . CASSGWTATQGQYF TGTGCCAGCAGCGGCTGGACGGCTACGCAGGGGCAGTACTTC
TRBJ1-6 . TRBV9 . CASSSQRARNNSPLHF TGTGCCAGCAGCTCCCAGCGGGCCCGGAATAATTCACCCCTCCACTTT
TRBJ2-1 many TRBV7-2 . CASSPPANEQFF TGTGCCAGCAGCCCCCCGGCCAATGAGCAGTTCTTC
TRBJ2-3 . TRBV30 TRBD2 CAWSVTSGVKDTQYF TGTGCCTGGAGTGTAACTAGCGGGGTGAAAGATACGCAGTATTTT
TRBJ2-7 . TRBV15 TRBD1 CATSSARSGGTASYEQYF TGTGCCACCAGCAGTGCGCGGTCGGGTGGGACAGCTTCTTACGAGCAGTACTTC
TRBJ2-3 few TRBV12-5 . CASGTEADTQYF TGTGCTAGTGGAACAGAGGCAGATACGCAGTATTTT
TRBJ2-2 many TRBV5-1 TRBD1 CASRRQGAAGELFF TGCGCCAGCAGGAGACAGGGGGCCGCCGGGGAGCTGTTTTTT
TRBJ2-5 few TRBV5-1 TRBD1 CASSLRENRGPETQYF TGCGCCAGCAGCTTGCGAGAAAACAGGGGACCAGAGACCCAGTACTTC
TRBJ1-2 . TRBV14 . CASSPVAGADGYTF TGTGCCAGCAGCCCGGTGGCCGGGGCGGATGGCTACACCTTC
TRBJ2-7 few TRBV12-3/TRBV12-4 . CASSLGLGYSYEQYF TGTGCCAGCAGTTTAGGACTAGGATACTCCTACGAGCAGTACTTC
TRBJ2-3 few TRBV12-3/TRBV12-4 . CASSSFAGQTTQYF TGTGCCAGCAGTTCTTTCGCCGGACAGACCACGCAGTATTTT
TRBJ2-1 few TRBV4-1 . CASSQGVTPPYNEQFF TGCGCCAGCAGCCAAGGGGTGACTCCACCATACAATGAGCAGTTCTTC
TRBJ1-5 . TRBV20-1 . CSARDLPGRGDQPQHF TGCAGTGCTAGAGATCTTCCGGGCAGGGGTGATCAGCCCCAGCATTTT
TRBJ2-3 . TRBV7-3 . CASSSAATDTQYF TGTGCCAGCAGCTCCGCGGCCACAGATACGCAGTATTTT
TRBJ1-2 few TRBV30 . CAWTRDPNYGYTF TGTGCCTGGACGCGCGACCCTAACTATGGCTACACCTTC
TRBJ2-7 few TRBV5-5 TRBD1 CASSRGTGKSYEQYF TGTGCCAGCAGCCGTGGGACAGGGAAGAGCTACGAGCAGTACTTC
TRBJ2-3 . TRBV20-1 TRBD2 CSARSASGVGDTQYF TGCAGTGCTAGATCCGCTAGCGGGGTTGGAGATACGCAGTATTTT
TRBJ1-2 few TRBV12-3/TRBV12-4 . CASSFVGGLRGYTF TGTGCCAGCAGTTTCGTGGGGGGTCTACGGGGCTACACCTTC
TRBJ2-3 . TRBV18 . CASSPAGLHSDTQYF TGTGCCAGCTCACCAGCAGGTTTGCATTCCGATACGCAGTATTTT
TRBJ2-3 few TRBV5-1 TRBD2 CASSSTSGSTDTQYF TGCGCCAGCAGCTCGACTAGCGGAAGCACAGATACGCAGTATTTT
TRBJ2-2 . TRBV7-2 . CASSLVWLTGELFF TGTGCCAGCAGCTTAGTCTGGTTGACCGGGGAGCTGTTTTTT
TRBJ1-1 . TRBV6-4 TRBD1 CASSERQGRNTEAFF TGTGCCAGCAGTGAAAGACAGGGTAGGAACACTGAAGCTTTCTTT
TRBJ1-2 few TRBV7-2 . CASSTPRGHGYTF TGTGCCAGCAGCACCCCCCGTGGCCATGGCTACACCTTC